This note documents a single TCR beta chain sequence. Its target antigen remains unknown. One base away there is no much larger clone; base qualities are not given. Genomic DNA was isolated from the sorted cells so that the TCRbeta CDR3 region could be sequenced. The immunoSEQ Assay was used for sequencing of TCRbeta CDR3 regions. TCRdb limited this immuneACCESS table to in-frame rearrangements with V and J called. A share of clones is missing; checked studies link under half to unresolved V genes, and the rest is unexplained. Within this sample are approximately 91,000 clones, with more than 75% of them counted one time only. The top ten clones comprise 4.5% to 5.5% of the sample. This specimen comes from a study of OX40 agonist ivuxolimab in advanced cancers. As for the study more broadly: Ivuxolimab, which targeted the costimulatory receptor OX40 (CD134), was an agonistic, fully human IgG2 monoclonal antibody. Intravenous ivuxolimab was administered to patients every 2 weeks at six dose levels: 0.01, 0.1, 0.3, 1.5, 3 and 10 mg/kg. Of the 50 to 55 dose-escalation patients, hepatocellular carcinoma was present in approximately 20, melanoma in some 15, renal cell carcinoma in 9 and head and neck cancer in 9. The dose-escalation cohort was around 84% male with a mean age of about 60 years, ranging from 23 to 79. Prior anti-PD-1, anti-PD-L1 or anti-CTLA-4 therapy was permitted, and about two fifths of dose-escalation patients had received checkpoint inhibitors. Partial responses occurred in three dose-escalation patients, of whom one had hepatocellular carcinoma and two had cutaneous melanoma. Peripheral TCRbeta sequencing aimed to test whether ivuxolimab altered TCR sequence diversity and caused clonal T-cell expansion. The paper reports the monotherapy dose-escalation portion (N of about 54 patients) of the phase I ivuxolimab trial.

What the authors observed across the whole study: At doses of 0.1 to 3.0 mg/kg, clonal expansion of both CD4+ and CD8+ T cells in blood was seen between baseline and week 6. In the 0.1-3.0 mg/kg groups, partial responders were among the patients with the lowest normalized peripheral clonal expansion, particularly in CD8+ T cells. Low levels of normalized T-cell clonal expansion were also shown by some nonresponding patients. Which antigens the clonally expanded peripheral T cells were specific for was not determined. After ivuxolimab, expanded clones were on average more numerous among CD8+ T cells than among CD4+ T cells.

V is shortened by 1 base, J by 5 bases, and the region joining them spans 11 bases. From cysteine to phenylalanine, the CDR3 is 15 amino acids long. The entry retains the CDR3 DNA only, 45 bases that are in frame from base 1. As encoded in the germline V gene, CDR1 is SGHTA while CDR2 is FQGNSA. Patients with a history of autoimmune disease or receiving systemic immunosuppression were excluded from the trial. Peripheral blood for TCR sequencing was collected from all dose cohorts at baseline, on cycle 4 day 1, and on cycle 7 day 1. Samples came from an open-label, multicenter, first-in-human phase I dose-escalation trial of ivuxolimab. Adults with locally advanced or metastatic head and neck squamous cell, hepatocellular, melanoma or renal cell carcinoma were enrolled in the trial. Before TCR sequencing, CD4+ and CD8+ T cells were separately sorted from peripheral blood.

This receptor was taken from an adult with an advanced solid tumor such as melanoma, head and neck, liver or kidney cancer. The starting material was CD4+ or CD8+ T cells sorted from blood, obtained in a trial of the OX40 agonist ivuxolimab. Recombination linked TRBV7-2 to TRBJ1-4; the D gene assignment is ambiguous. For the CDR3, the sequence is CASSLGVQFNEKLFF. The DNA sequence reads TGTGCCAGCAGCTTAGGTGTACAGTTCAATGAAAAACTGTTTTTT.